This T cell receptor (beta chain) was recorded in a study of control samples from healthy donors and cancer patients. V lost 3 bases to trimming and J lost 2 bases; unmatched junction nucleotides: 14. The CDR3 is made up of 19 amino acids. CDR1 is SGHNT and CDR2 is YENEEA in the germline V gene. The protocol was immunoSEQ multiplex PCR, while the TCRdb copy is restricted to in-frame clones and leaves out a portion. The sample shows 130,000 to 150,000 clones, roughly 92% of them seen only once. Material: blood. The J gene is TRBJ2-3, the V gene TRBV11-3, with 10 bases aligning to TRBD2. The clonotype originates from a man aged 25-45 years in good health. The CDR3 sequence: CASSFPLRLAGDDTDTQYF. CDR3 nucleotide sequence: TGTGCCAGCAGCTTCCCGTTGAGGCTAGCGGGAGATGACACAGATACGCAGTATTTT.